These 20 T cell receptor beta chains came from one sample sequenced in a study of PD-1 blockade in classical Hodgkin lymphoma. Clones were read by immunoSEQ multiplex PCR, and TCRdb kept only the in-frame ones, dropping some. The data hold tens of thousands of clones, with about three quarters observed a single time. Time point noted: cycle 4 day 1 (C4D1), after more than five weeks of nivolumab. Exposure to brentuximab vedotin varied, and each patient had relapsed following autologous stem cell transplantation. The sequences come from peripheral blood mononuclear cells (PBMCs), collected before the fourth cycle of nivolumab. The origin of the receptors is a human donor with classical Hodgkin lymphoma.

The chain couples TRBV7-2 to TRBJ2-5; no clear D. In germline, CDR1 is SGHTA, CDR2 FQGNSA. Trimming cost V 5 bases and J 4 bases, with 17 bases left between them. The CDR3 extends over 15 amino acids. CDR3 in amino acids: CASSQNGHAVETQYF. The CDR3 DNA sequence: TGTGCCAGCAGCCAAAACGGCCACGCCGTAGAGACCCAGTACTTC.

This clone was picked up one time. This chain joins TRBV19 and TRBJ1-2, with unresolved D. V lost 7 bases and J 4 bases, leaving 16 bases between the germline ends. Germline CDR1 is LNHDA and CDR2 is SQIVND (reference sequence). This CDR3 spans 14 amino acids. CDR3 nucleotide sequence: TGTGCCAGTATGAGTCTGGGGAATTTCTATGGCTACACCTTC. The encoded protein is CASMSLGNFYGYTF.

This chain links TRBV27 with TRBJ2-7; D gene ambiguous. Trimming removed 3 bases from V and 5 bases from J, with 8 bases in between. This CDR3 has 12 amino acids. Germline V CDR1 and CDR2: MNHEY, SMNVEV (reference sequence). CDR3 sequence reads: CASSFIGNEQYF. CDR3 coding DNA: TGTGCCAGCAGTTTTATAGGGAACGAGCAGTACTTC.

In DNA form, the CDR3 reads TGTGCCACCAGCAGCTCCAGGGCGGGGGTGCAGTTCTTC. Residues: CATSSSRAGVQFF. The V and J genes are TRBV15 and TRBJ2-1; TRBD2 matches at 7 bases. CDR1 is LNHNV and CDR2 is YYDKDF in the germline V gene (reference sequence). The junction had 8 bases not matched to a gene; V was cut back by 3 bases and J by 12 bases. The CDR3 runs 13 residues.

The chain recombines TRBV27 with TRBJ2-7; D is undetermined. This CDR3 contains 16 residues. CDR1 and CDR2 from the germline V gene are MNHEY and SMNVEV (reference sequence). V was cut by 5 bases and J by 4 bases, with 21 bases left in between. CDR3 sequence (DNA): TGTGCCAGCAGTACCATCAATAAAGACGGAGAGTACGAGCAGTACTTC. Translating it yields CASSTINKDGEYEQYF.

Details on this clone: The junction differs from germline at one of its ends, possibly a read error. The chain links TRBV19 to TRBJ2-1, with 8 bases fitting TRBD1. CDR1 is LNHDA and CDR2 is SQIVND in the germline V gene (reference sequence). CDR3 length: 16 amino acids. CDR3 region: CASSMGTGDLYDEQFF. CDR3 DNA: TGTGCCAGTAGTATGGGGACAGGAGACCTCTACGATGAGCAGTTCTTC.

This sequence joins TRBV18 and TRBJ2-5; D possibly matches TRBD1 or TRBD2 (5 bases each). V lost 4 bases to trimming and J lost 5 bases, with 14 bases between them. Germline CDR1 KGHSH, CDR2 LQKENI. The CDR3 runs 14 residues. CDR3 DNA: TGTGCCAGCTCACTCGGGACCGCACCGGAGACCCAGTACTTC. This encodes CASSLGTAPETQYF.

Points on this clone: One end of the junction is discordant with germline, which a read error may explain. The genes are TRBV5-6 and TRBJ2-3, with 8 positions matching TRBD2. The CDR3 is 15 residues long. Germline lookup yields CDR1 SGHDT and CDR2 YYEEEE. The CDR3 nucleotides are TGTGCCAGCAGCTTTGCGGGGGGTAGCACAGATATGCAGTATTTT. Translation: CASSFAGGSTDMQYF.

This CDR3 is CASSHIGQEETQYF. CDR3 DNA sequence: TGTGCCAGCAGCCACATCGGACAGGAAGAGACCCAGTACTTC. The chain employs TRBV7-7 and TRBJ2-5; 7 bases are shared with TRBD1. The V and J ends lost 5 bases and 3 bases, in that order; junction bases with no gene match: 6. CDR1 SSHAT and CDR2 FNYEAQ come from the germline V gene (reference sequence). The CDR3 contains 14 residues.

In this sample, this clone turned up a few times. The chain employs TRBV7-9 and TRBJ1-5; possibly TRBD1 for D (5 bases). The CDR3 has 14 residues. Germline lookup yields CDR1 SEHNR and CDR2 FQNEAQ (reference sequence). The ends were cut back, 2 bases at V and 3 bases at J, with 8 bases in the middle. The CDR3 DNA sequence: TGTGCCAGCAGCTTATCAGGGAACAATCAGCCCCAGCATTTT. This translates into CASSLSGNNQPQHF. Variable domain in full (rest from reference TRBV7-9 and TRBJ1-5): DTGVSQNPRHKITKRGQNVTFRCDPISEHNRLYWYRQTLGQGPEFLTYFQNEAQLEKSRLLSDRFSAERPKGSFSTLEIQRTEQGDSAMYLCASSLSGNNQPQHFGDGTRLSIL.

The genes are TRBV5-4 and TRBJ2-1; D may be TRBD1 (5 bases). Trimming cost V 4 bases and J 10 bases, with 15 bases left between them. Germline V gene data show CDR1 as SGHNT and CDR2 as YYREEE (reference sequence). The CDR3 loop spans 13 amino acids. The CDR3 nucleotides read TGTGCCAGCAGCCCTCAGGGTGAAGGCGAGCAGTTCTTC. Residues: CASSPQGEGEQFF. Full variable domain (remainder filled in from reference TRBV5-4 and TRBJ2-1): ETGVTQSPTHLIKTRGQQVTLRCSSQSGHNTVSWYQQALGQGPQFIFQYYREEENGRGNFPPRFSGLQFPNYSSELNVNALELDDSALYLCASSPQGEGEQFFGPGTRLTVL.

The chain combines TRBV6-5 with TRBJ1-5; TRBD1 matches at 8 bases. Germline V CDR1 and CDR2: MNHEY, SVGAGI. Germline trimming cut 2 bases from V and 6 bases from J; bases unmatched to any gene: 3. The CDR3 runs 14 residues. CDR3 in amino acids: CASSYGQGLQPQHF. The CDR3 DNA reads TGTGCCAGCAGTTACGGACAGGGACTTCAGCCCCAGCATTTT.

The rearrangement uses TRBV2 and TRBJ2-1; maybe TRBD2 (5 bases). This CDR3 has 13 residues. Germline values: CDR1 SNHLY, CDR2 FYNNEI. V gave up 4 bases and J gave up 10 bases, with 14 bases separating them. In nucleotides, the CDR3 is TGTGCCAGCAGTGGAGGAAGGGAGTGGGAGCAGTTCTTC. It is translated as CASSGGREWEQFF.

The rearrangement joins TRBV4-2 to TRBJ2-3, with 7 bases fitting TRBD2. V lost 4 bases and J lost 2; bases outside the gene matches: 6. The CDR3 runs to 15 residues. Germline V lookup: CDR1 LGHNA, CDR2 YNFKEQ. CDR3 DNA: TGTGCCAGCAGCCTAACTAGCGCGACCACAGATACGCAGTATTTT. It specifies CASSLTSATTDTQYF.

The genes are TRBV29-1 and TRBJ1-2; 7 bases fit TRBD1. CDR3 size: 15 residues. V shed 6 bases and J 2 bases; nucleotides not matched to a gene: 12. Germline assignment: CDR1 SQVTM and CDR2 ANQGSEA. The CDR3 here is CSVGSYGQANYGYTF. As DNA, the CDR3 is TGCAGCGTCGGTTCCTACGGACAGGCCAACTATGGCTACACCTTC.

The chain uses TRBV2 and TRBJ2-2; D is unresolved. The ends were cut back, 6 bases at V and 5 bases at J, with 10 bases in the middle. CDR3 length: 13 residues. Germline V gene data show CDR1 as SNHLY and CDR2 as FYNNEI. Here the CDR3 reads CASRSRGTGELFF. CDR3 DNA: TGTGCCAGCAGGAGCAGAGGAACCGGGGAGCTGTTTTTT. Full variable domain (rest looked up from reference TRBV2 and TRBJ2-2): EPEVTQTPSHQVTQMGQEVILRCVPISNHLYFYWYRQILGQKVEFLVSFYNNEISEKSEIFDDQFSVERPDGSNFTLKIRSTKLEDSAMYFCASRSRGTGELFFGEGSRLTVL.

This clone was observed once. This chain joins TRBV7-2 and TRBJ2-5, with D unresolved. This CDR3 is built from 13 residues. Germline CDR1 and CDR2: SGHTA and FQGNSA. V was clipped by 5 bases and J by 0 bases, with 7 bases between them. The CDR3 protein is CASSPGHQETQYF. CDR3 coding DNA: TGTGCCAGCAGCCCTGGACACCAAGAGACCCAGTACTTC. The variable domain in full, completed from reference TRBV7-2 and TRBJ2-5, reads GAGVSQSPSNKVTEKGKDVELRCDPISGHTALYWYRQSLGQGLEFLIYFQGNSAPDKSGLPSDRFSAERTGGSVSTLTIQRTQQEDSAVYLCASSPGHQETQYFGPGTRLLVL.

The rearrangement joins TRBV10-3 to TRBJ1-2; perhaps TRBD1 as D (5 bases). Trimming took 6 bases from V and 8 from J, leaving 22 bases between them. The germline V gene encodes CDR1 ENHRY and CDR2 SYGVKD. The CDR3 runs 15 residues. DNA for the CDR3: TGTGCCATCAGCCGCAATGAAGGGGATGGTGACGGCTACACCTTC. Amino acid sequence: CAISRNEGDGDGYTF.

This chain uses TRBV29-1 with TRBJ1-2; TRBD1 might be the D (5 bases). This CDR3 is 10 amino acids long. Germline CDR1 is SQVTM and CDR2 is ANQGSEA. With 6 bases removed from V and 7 bases from J, the gap between germline ends came to 9 bases. The CDR3 loop is CSVGDAGYTF. CDR3 sequence (DNA): TGCAGCGTGGGGGATGCTGGCTACACCTTC.

V gene TRBV19 combines with J gene TRBJ2-5; TRBD2 agrees at 11 bases. Germline values: CDR1 LNHDA, CDR2 SQIVND (reference sequence). Trimming removed 5 bases from V and 5 bases from J; junction bases left unmatched: 7. The CDR3 runs 15 residues. The CDR3 here is CASSHTTSGGETQYF. CDR3 bases: TGTGCCAGTAGTCACACTACTAGCGGGGGTGAGACCCAGTACTTC.